This record covers a single T cell receptor beta chain. Its antigen is unknown. This sample was taken from a study of T cell responses to AZD1222 COVID-19 vaccine. V was pared by 2 bases and J by 8 bases, with 18 bases between. There are 15 residues in the CDR3. CDR1 is MNHNS, CDR2 SASEGT, per germline. Overall study findings and caveats: White British ancestry dominated among donors, who included more females, and clonal diversity was possibly underestimated. In the spike-specific TCR repertoire, nearly half reportedly target unmutated variant regions. Spike-wide coverage was observed for vaccine-associated CD4 TCRs, with dominant responses at 160-218 and 743-854. Only 5 or 6 people who got AZD1222 tested seropositive at baseline.

Only in-frame clones appear in the TCRdb table, and some are missing; sequencing was by immunoSEQ multiplex PCR. The data show some 150,000 clones, about 87% seen once. The chain recombines TRBV6-1 with TRBJ1-2; D is possibly TRBD1 (5 bases). This sequence was found in an adult in good health. Specimen: peripheral blood, collected on day 0 of MenACWY control vaccination. The CDR3 DNA reads TGTGCCAGCAGTGAATTGGGCAGGGAATCTAACGGCTACACCTTC. Its translation: CASSELGRESNGYTF.